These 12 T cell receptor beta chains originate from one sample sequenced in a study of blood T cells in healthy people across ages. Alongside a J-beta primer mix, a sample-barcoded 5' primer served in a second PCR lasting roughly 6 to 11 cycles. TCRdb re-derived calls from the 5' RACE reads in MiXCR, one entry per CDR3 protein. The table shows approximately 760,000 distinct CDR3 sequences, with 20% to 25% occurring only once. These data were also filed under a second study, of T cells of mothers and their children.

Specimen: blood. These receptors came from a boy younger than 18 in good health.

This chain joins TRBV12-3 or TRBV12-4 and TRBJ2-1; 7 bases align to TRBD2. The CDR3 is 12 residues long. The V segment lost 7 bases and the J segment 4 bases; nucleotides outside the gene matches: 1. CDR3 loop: CASNSGYNEQFF. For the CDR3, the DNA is TGTGCCAGCAATAGCGGGTACAATGAGCAGTTCTTC.

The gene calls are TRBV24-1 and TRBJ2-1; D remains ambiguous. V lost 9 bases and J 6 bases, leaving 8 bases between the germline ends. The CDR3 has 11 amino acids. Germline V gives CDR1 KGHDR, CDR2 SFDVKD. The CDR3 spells CATGKANEQFF. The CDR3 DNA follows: TGTGCCACCGGCAAGGCCAATGAGCAGTTCTTC.

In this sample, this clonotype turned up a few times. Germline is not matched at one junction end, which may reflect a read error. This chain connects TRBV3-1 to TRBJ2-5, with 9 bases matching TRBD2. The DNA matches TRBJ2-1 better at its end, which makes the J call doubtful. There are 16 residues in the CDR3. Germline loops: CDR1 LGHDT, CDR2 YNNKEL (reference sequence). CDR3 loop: CASSQDWRGGLNGQFF. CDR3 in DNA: TGTGCCAGCAGCCAAGATTGGCGGGGGGGCCTCAATGGGCAGTTCTTC.

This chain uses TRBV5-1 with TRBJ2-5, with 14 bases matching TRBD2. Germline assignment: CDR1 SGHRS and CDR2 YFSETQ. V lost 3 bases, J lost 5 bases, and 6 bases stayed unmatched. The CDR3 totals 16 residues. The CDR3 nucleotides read TGCGCCAGCAGCTACGGACTAGCGGGAGGAGGGGAGACCCAGTACTTC. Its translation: CASSYGLAGGGETQYF.

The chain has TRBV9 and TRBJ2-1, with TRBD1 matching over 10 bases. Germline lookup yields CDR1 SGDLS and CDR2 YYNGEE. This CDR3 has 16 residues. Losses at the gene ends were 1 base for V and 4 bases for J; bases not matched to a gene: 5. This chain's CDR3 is CASSVRDRGAYNEQFF. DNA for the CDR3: TGTGCCAGCAGCGTACGGGACAGGGGTGCGTACAATGAGCAGTTCTTC.

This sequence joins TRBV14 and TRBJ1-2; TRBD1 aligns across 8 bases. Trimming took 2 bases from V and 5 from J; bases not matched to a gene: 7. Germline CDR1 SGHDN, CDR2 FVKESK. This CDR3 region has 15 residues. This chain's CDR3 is CASSQTGQGWYGYTF. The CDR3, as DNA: TGTGCCAGCAGCCAAACTGGACAGGGATGGTATGGCTACACCTTC.

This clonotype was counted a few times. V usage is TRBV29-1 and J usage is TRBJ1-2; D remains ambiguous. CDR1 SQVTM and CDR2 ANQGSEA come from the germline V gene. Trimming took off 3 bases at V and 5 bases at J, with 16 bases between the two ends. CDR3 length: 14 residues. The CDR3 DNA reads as TGCAGCGTTGATTCCTGGGAAGGGTTGTATGGCTACACCTTC. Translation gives CSVDSWEGLYGYTF.

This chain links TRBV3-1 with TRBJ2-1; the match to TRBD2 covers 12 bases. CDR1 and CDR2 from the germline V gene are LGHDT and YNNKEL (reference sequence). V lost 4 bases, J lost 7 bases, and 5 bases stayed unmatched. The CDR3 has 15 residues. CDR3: CASSLTSGGTNEQFF. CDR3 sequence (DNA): TGTGCCAGCAGCCTTACTAGCGGGGGGACGAATGAGCAGTTCTTC.

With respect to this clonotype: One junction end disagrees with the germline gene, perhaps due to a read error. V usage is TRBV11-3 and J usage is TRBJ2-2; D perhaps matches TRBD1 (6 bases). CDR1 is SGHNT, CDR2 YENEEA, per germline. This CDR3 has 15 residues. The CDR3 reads CASSSNRANTEELFF. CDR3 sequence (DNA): TGTGCCAGCAGTTCGAACAGGGCGAACACCGAGGAGCTGTTTTTT.

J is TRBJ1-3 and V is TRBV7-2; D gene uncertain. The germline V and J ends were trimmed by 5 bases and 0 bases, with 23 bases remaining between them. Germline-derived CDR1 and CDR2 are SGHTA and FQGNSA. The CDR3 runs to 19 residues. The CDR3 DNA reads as TGTGCCAGCAGCCCCTTGGGTGCGGACGGCCTGAGCTCTGGAAACACCATATATTTT. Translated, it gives CASSPLGADGLSSGNTIYF.

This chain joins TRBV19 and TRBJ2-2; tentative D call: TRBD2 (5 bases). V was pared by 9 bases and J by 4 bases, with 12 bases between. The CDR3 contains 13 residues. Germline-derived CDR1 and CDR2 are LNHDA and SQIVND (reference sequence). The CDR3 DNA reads TGTGCCAGCGGGGATTTGGGCACCGGGGAGCTGTTTTTT. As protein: CASGDLGTGELFF. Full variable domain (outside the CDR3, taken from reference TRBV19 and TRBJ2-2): DGGITQSPKYLFRKEGQNVTLSCEQNLNHDAMYWYRQDPGQGLRLIYYSQIVNDFQKGDIAEGYSVSREKKESFPLTVTSAQKNPTAFYLCASGDLGTGELFFGEGSRLTVL.

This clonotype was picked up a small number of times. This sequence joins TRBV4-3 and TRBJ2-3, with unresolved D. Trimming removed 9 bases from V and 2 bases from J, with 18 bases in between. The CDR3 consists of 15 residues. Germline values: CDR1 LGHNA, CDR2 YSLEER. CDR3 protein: CARSDPGSYTDTQYF. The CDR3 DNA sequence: TGCGCCAGGAGTGACCCGGGCTCCTACACAGATACGCAGTATTTT.